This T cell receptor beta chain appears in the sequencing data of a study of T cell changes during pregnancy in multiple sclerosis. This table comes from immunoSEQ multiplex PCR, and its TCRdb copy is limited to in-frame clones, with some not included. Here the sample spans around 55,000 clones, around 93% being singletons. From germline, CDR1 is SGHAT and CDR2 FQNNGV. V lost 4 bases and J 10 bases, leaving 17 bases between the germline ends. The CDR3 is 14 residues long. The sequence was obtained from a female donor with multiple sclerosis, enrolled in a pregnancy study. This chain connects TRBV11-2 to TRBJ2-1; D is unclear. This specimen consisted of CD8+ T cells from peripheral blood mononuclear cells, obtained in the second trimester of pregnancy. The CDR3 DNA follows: TGTGCCAGCAGCTCCCGGTACTACCGCTTGGAGCAGTTCTTC. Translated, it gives CASSSRYYRLEQFF.